This entry is about one T cell receptor beta chain. Per the study methods: By means of reference gene primer amplification, nucleated cell counts were estimated. TCRdb keeps only in-frame clones here, not all; method: immunoSEQ multiplex PCR. V, J and clone size derive from that table, while D and trimming were established from the DNA sequence. The data contain about 80,000 clones, about 80% of them seen just once; the ten biggest clones take up around 11%. CDR3 length: 16 amino acids. Germline CDR1 reads LGHDT; CDR2 reads YNNKEL (reference sequence). The V segment lost 0 bases and the J segment 6 bases; nucleotides outside the gene matches: 6. This entry comes from a study of blood T cell repertoires in COVID-19. Looking at the study overall: Sites across the United States, Italy and Spain contributed samples from acute and convalescent COVID-19. PBMCs, B-cell-depleted T cells, or T cells provided the cDNA or gDNA that made up the material.

Material: peripheral blood. The chain employs TRBV3-1 (or the pseudogene TRBV3-2) and TRBJ2-2; 8 bases map to TRBD2. The TCR originated in a woman in her thirties or forties with active or convalescent COVID-19. CDR3 amino acids: CASSQESGTRPGELFF. Written as DNA, the CDR3 is TGTGCCAGCAGCCAAGAATCCGGGACTAGGCCCGGGGAGCTGTTTTTT.